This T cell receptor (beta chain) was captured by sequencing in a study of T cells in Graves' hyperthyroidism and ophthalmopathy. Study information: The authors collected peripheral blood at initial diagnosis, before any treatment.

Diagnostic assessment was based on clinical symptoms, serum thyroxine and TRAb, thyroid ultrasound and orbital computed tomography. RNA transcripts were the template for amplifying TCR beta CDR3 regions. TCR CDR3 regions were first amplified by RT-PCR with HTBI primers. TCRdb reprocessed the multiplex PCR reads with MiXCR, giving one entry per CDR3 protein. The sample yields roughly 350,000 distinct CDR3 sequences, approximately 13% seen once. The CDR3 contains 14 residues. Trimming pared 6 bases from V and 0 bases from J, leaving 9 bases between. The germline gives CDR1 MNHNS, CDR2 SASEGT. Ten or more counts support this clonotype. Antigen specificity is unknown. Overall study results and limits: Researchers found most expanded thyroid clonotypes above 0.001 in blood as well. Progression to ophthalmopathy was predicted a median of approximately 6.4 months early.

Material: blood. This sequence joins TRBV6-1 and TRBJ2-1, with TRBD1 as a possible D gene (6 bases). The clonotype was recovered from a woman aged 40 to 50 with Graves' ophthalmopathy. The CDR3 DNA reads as TGTGCCAGCAGCAGGGGTAGCTCCTACAATGAGCAGTTCTTC. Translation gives CASSRGSSYNEQFF.